The sequence of this T cell receptor (beta chain) was determined in a study of blood T cell repertoires in COVID-19 (dated by TCRdb to the early 2020s). Looking at the study overall: Samples covering the acute and convalescent phases of COVID-19 were provided by collaborators in the United States, Italy and Spain. The samples were drawn from two sources: the first 160 participants of the ongoing ImmuneRACE study, and 1,200 or so subjects contributed by 6 global collaborators. HLA class I and class II types, where available, came from metadata supplied by the sample provider rather than from assay-based typing. The repertoires were released in a freely available public database meant as a resource for research on the immune response to SARS-CoV-2. Sample metadata almost always included a de-identified subject ID, COVID-19 status, age in years and sex. Subjects who had been exposed to COVID-19, were actively infected with it, or had recovered from it provided the deeply sampled blood TCRbeta repertoires that made up the dataset. The prospective study material was composed of cDNA or gDNA derived from T cells, B-cell-depleted T cells, or PBMCs.

TCRbeta CDR3 regions were amplified from genomic DNA using the immunoSEQ Assay, a bias-controlled multiplex PCR. As for how the authors treated the data: The number of nucleated cells in each sample was estimated by amplification of reference gene primers within the assay. To quantify the absolute abundance of each unique TCRbeta CDR3 rearrangement, sequence reads were collapsed and filtered. For each sample, productive Simpson clonality was calculated by taking the square root of Simpson's diversity index across productive rearrangements. TCRdb carries this immuneACCESS record with in-frame sequences only. Its versions omit some clonotypes, under half of them owing to an unresolved V gene in the studies checked, with the rest unexplained. V and J calls and clone size follow that table, whereas D and trimming were derived from the DNA. For this sample there are roughly 63,000 clones; roughly 85% appear just once. About 31% of the sample belongs to the ten largest clones.

What the authors observed across the whole study: The amount of clinical and demographic metadata varied by source and participant and was provided uncurated.

The germline V and J ends show losses of 4 bases and 5 bases respectively, and no gene match explains 9 bases of the junction. CDR1 SGHRS and CDR2 YFSETQ are derived from the germline V gene. Counted from cysteine to phenylalanine, this CDR3 has 15 amino acids. CDR3 DNA is the only sequence kept; it has 45 bases, read in frame from the first base. This clone is a singleton in its sample. The antigen it binds to is not known. Base qualities are not at hand, and no much larger clone is one base apart. Whole blood was collected in K2EDTA tubes by collaborating institutions according to the institutions' own protocols. Collaborator samples were shipped for TCRbeta analysis as frozen whole blood, isolated PBMCs, or DNA extracted from either sample type.

The sequence came from a human donor in a cohort sampled during active COVID-19. The chain uses TRBV5-1 and TRBJ2-7, with 10 bases matching TRBD1. Sample: peripheral blood. The DNA sequence reads TGCGCCAGCAGCCACCCGGACAGGGGGAGGAACGAGCAGTACTTC. Its amino acids are CASSHPDRGRNEQYF.